This is a list of T cell receptor beta chains from one sample in a study of PD-L1 blockade in urothelial cancer. Assay: immunoSEQ multiplex PCR; the TCRdb copy retains only in-frame clones and omits some. The sample has 48,000 or so clones, roughly 86% seen once. The sample consisted of PBMCs, taken around atezolizumab (anti-PD-L1) treatment. These receptors were obtained from a man in his 60s with urothelial cancer. CDR3s include the opening cysteine and the closing phenylalanine or tryptophan. The D gene is left open where the match is weak. A clone size is listed for some rows: how often the clone was seen (once, few, many), or a class if it is expanded.

size	V	D	J	DNA	CDR3
NA	TRBV21-1	NA	TRBJ1-3	TGTGCCAGCAGCCTAGCGGGGAGACCGAGCTCTGGAAACACCATATATTTT	CASSLAGRPSSGNTIYF
NA	TRBV11-1	TRBD2	TRBJ2-3	TGTGCCAGCAGCTCGGATAGCGGGGGAGGCACAGATACGCAGTATTTT	CASSSDSGGGTDTQYF
NA	TRBV5-1	NA	TRBJ2-3	TGCGCCAGCAGCTTCAGGGGGCGGGGGACAGGAGATACGCAGTATTTT	CASSFRGRGTGDTQYF
NA	TRBV7-8	TRBD1	TRBJ2-5	TGTGCCAGCAGCTTAGGTACAGGGGGCTCAGAGACCCAGTACTTC	CASSLGTGGSETQYF
NA	TRBV29-1	NA	TRBJ1-2	TGCAGCGTTGATGGCGACGGTCAGGGATATGGCTACACCTTC	CSVDGDGQGYGYTF
NA	TRBV5-1	TRBD2	TRBJ2-5	TGCGCCAGCAGCTATACACGGGGAGGGGAGACCCAGTACTTC	CASSYTRGGETQYF
once	TRBV5-6	NA	TRBJ2-7	TGTGCCAGCAGCCTCGGTCCCGAGGGATCCTACGAGCAGTACTTC	CASSLGPEGSYEQYF
medium-sized	TRBV5-1	NA	TRBJ2-7	TGCGCCAGCAGCTTGGAGTGGGGGGACGAGCAGTACTTC	CASSLEWGDEQYF
NA	TRBV11-2	NA	TRBJ1-2	TGTGCCAGCGCCTACGGGGCTAACTATGGCTACACCTTC	CASAYGANYGYTF
NA	TRBV19	TRBD1	TRBJ1-5	TGTGCCAGTAGTATAGGGACAGGTCTTCAGCCCCAGCATTTT	CASSIGTGLQPQHF
NA	TRBV6-1	NA	TRBJ2-3	TGTGCCAGCAGTGTACTAGATACGCAGTATTTT	CASSVLDTQYF
NA	TRBV11-2	NA	TRBJ1-4	TGTGCCAGCAGCCCCGACAGAGTTAATGAAAAACTGTTTTTT	CASSPDRVNEKLFF
NA	TRBV19	NA	TRBJ2-2	TGTGCCAGTAGTATAGGTCCTCCTTTAGGACGGGGCACCGGGGAGCTGTTTTTT	CASSIGPPLGRGTGELFF
NA	TRBV28	NA	TRBJ1-2	TGTGCCAGCAGTCCGCAGGTCCACTATGGCTACACCTTC	CASSPQVHYGYTF
NA	TRBV5-1	TRBD2	TRBJ2-3	TGCGCCAGCAGCTTTAATCCTAGCGGGGGCCTTAGCACAGATACGCAGTATTTT	CASSFNPSGGLSTDTQYF
NA	TRBV7-9	NA	TRBJ2-1	TGTGCCAGCAGCTTAGCGCGGAATAGCGTTTCCTACAATGAGCAGTTCTTC	CASSLARNSVSYNEQFF
NA	TRBV20-1	NA	TRBJ2-7	TGCAGTGCTGAACAGGTCCCCGAGCAGTACTTC	CSAEQVPEQYF
NA	TRBV12-5	TRBD1	TRBJ2-6	TGTGCTAGTGGTTTGCCCACAGGACAGGGGCCAAACGTCCTGACTTTC	CASGLPTGQGPNVLTF
NA	TRBV4-2	TRBD2	TRBJ2-7	TGTGCCAGCAGCCAAGATGGCGGGGGGGCCTACGAGCAGTACTTC	CASSQDGGGAYEQYF
NA	TRBV28	TRBD2	TRBJ2-3	TGTGCCAGCACCTATCTCGGGGGGGCAAGAACAGATACGCAGTATTTT	CASTYLGGARTDTQYF
NA	TRBV4-1	TRBD1	TRBJ2-5	TGCGCCAGCAGCCGGGACCTGGGACAGGGTTGGGAGACCCAGTACTTC	CASSRDLGQGWETQYF
NA	TRBV2	TRBD2	TRBJ2-3	TGTGCCAGCAGTGTCAGACTAGCGGGCCGCACAGATACGCAGTATTTT	CASSVRLAGRTDTQYF
NA	TRBV7-2	TRBD1	TRBJ1-6	TGTGCCAGCAGCGCACAGGGGGCGAGCTCCTATAATTCACCCCTCCACTTT	CASSAQGASSYNSPLHF
NA	TRBV28	NA	TRBJ2-6	TGTGCCAGCAGTGTACTCTTGACACAAAGTCGGGCCAACGTCCTGACTTTC	CASSVLLTQSRANVLTF
NA	TRBV18	NA	TRBJ1-1	TGTGCCAGCTCACCCGCCCCGGGGACAAACACTGAAGCTTTCTTT	CASSPAPGTNTEAFF
NA	TRBV7-9	TRBD1	TRBJ2-7	TGTGCCAGCAGCTCCCTCGGACAGGCCACCTACGAGCAGTACTTC	CASSSLGQATYEQYF
NA	TRBV7-8	NA	TRBJ1-1	TGTGCCAGCAGCTCCCCGGGAGGGGGGCAAACTGAAGCTTTCTTT	CASSSPGGGQTEAFF
NA	TRBV7-9	NA	TRBJ2-1	TGTGCCAGCAGCACCCGCGGGACAGCCACCTCCTACAATGAGCAGTTCTTC	CASSTRGTATSYNEQFF
NA	TRBV19	TRBD1	TRBJ1-5	TGTGCCAGTAGCCTCCGGGACAGAAATCAGCCCCAGCATTTT	CASSLRDRNQPQHF
NA	TRBV5-6	NA	TRBJ2-7	TGTGCCAGCAGCCCTGTCGGGCAGGGGAACTACGAGCAGTACTTC	CASSPVGQGNYEQYF
NA	TRBV5-4	TRBD2	TRBJ2-5	TGTGCCAGCAGCTTATCTAGCGGGGGTCCTCAAGAGACCCAGTACTTC	CASSLSSGGPQETQYF
NA	TRBV21-1	NA	TRBJ1-5	TGTGCCAGCAGTACTAAGGGACAGAATAGCAATCAGCCCCAGCATTTT	CASSTKGQNSNQPQHF
NA	TRBV18	NA	TRBJ2-1	TGTGCCAGCTCACCAATTCTGTTAGAGAGCTCCTACAATGAGCAGTTCTTC	CASSPILLESSYNEQFF
NA	TRBV19	NA	TRBJ1-5	TGTGCCAGTAAATTCCAACAGGGTTCCAATCAGCCCCAGCATTTT	CASKFQQGSNQPQHF
NA	TRBV19	NA	TRBJ1-6	TGTGCCAGTAGTGTGGGAAACAGGGTGAATAATTCACCCCTCCACTTT	CASSVGNRVNNSPLHF
NA	TRBV7-2	NA	TRBJ2-1	TGTGCCAGCAGGCAAAACGGCTACAATGAGCAGTTCTTC	CASRQNGYNEQFF
NA	TRBV9	TRBD1	TRBJ1-3	TGTGCCAGCAGCGTGGTTGGGACAGGGGGAAACACCATATATTTT	CASSVVGTGGNTIYF